Reported below is one TCR beta chain. This entry is derived from a study of T cells in tuberculosis. CDR3 length: 13 amino acids. Trimming stripped 7 bases from V and 4 bases from J, with 11 bases between. Per germline, CDR1 MNHNY and CDR2 SVGAGI (reference sequence). After thawing and overnight rest, PBMC were stained with GMM-loaded CD1B tetramer, viability dye and anti-CD3 for sorting. The lipid loaded on the CD1B tetramers was C32 glucose monomycolate from Rhodococcus equi. Sequencing of TCR-alpha and TCR-beta chains was unpaired. Sequencing used immunoSEQ multiplex PCR; TCRdb keeps in-frame clones, though not all of them. The data hold about 88,000 clones, with under 95% observed a single time.

The sequenced sample was CD1b-GMM tetramer-negative cells sorted from PBMCs. This TCR was sampled from an adult woman with latent tuberculosis. The gene calls are TRBV6-6 and TRBJ2-1; possible D gene TRBD2, 6 bases. The CDR3 region is CASTLGTYNEQFF. CDR3 sequence (DNA): TGTGCCAGCACCCTGGGGACTTACAATGAGCAGTTCTTC.